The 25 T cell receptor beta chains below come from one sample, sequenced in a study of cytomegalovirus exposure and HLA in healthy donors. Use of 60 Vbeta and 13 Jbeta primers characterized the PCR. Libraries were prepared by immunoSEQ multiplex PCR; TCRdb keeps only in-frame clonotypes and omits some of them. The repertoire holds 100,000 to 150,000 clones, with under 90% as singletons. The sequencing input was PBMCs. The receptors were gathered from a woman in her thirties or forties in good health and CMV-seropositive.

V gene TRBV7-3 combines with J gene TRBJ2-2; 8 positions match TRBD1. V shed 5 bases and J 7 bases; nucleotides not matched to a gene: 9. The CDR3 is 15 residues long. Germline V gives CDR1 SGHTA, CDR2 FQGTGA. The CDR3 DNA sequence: TGTGCCAGCAGCCCCCGGGACAGGACGGACGGGGAGCTGTTTTTT. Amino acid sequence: CASSPRDRTDGELFF. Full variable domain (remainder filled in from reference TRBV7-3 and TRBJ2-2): GAGVSQTPSNKVTEKGKYVELRCDPISGHTALYWYRQSLGQGPEFLIYFQGTGAADDSGLPNDRFFAVRPEGSVSTLKIQRTERGDSAVYLCASSPRDRTDGELFFGEGSRLTVL.

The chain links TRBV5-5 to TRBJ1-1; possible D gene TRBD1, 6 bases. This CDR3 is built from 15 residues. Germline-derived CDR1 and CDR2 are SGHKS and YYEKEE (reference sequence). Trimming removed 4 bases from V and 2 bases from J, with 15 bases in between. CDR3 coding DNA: TGTGCCAGCAGCCTCGGGTACAGGGCCAACACTGAAGCTTTCTTT. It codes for CASSLGYRANTEAFF.

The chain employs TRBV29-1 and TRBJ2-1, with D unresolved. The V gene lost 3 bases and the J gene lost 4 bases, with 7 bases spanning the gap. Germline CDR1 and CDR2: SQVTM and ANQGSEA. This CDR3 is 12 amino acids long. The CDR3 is CSVDTQYNEQFF. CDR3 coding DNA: TGCAGCGTTGATACACAGTACAATGAGCAGTTCTTC.

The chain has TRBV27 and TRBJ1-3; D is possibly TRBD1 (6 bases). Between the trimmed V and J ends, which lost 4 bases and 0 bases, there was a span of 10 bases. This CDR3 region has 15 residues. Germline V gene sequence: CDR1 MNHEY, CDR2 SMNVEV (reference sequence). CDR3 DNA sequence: TGTGCCAGCAGTTCCAACAGGGACTCTGGAAACACCATATATTTT. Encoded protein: CASSSNRDSGNTIYF.

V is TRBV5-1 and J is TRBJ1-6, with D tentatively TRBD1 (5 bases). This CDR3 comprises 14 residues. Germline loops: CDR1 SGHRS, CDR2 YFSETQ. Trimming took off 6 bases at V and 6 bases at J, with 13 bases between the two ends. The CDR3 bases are TGCGCCAGCATATCAGGGCCCAGTAATTCACCCCTCCACTTT. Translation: CASISGPSNSPLHF.

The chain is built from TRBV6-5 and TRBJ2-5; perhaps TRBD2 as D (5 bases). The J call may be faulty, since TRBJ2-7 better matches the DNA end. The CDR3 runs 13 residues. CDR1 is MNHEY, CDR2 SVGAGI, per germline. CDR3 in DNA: TGTGCCAGCAGTTACCGGGAAAGCTACGAGCAGTACTTC. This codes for CASSYRESYEQYF.

The CDR3 protein is CASSLNGGNSNQPQHF. CDR3 coding DNA: TGTGCCAGCAGTTTAAACGGAGGGAATAGCAATCAGCCCCAGCATTTT. The chain couples TRBV28 to TRBJ1-5; unclear D gene. V was shortened by 2 bases and J by 0 bases, with 11 bases between the two germline ends. The CDR3 is 16 amino acids. Germline V gives CDR1 MDHEN, CDR2 SYDVKM. Combining the CDR3 with reference TRBV28 and TRBJ1-5 gives the whole variable domain DVKVTQSSRYLVKRTGEKVFLECVQDMDHENMFWYRQDPGLGLRLIYFSYDVKMKEKGDIPEGYSVSREKKERFSLILESASTNQTSMYLCASSLNGGNSNQPQHFGDGTRLSIL.

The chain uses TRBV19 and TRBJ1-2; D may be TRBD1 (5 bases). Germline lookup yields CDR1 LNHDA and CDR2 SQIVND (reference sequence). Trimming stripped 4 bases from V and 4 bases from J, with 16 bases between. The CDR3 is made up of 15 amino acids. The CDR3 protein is CASSTPGGGGYGYTF. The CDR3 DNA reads TGTGCCAGTAGTACTCCCGGCGGGGGTGGCTATGGCTACACCTTC.

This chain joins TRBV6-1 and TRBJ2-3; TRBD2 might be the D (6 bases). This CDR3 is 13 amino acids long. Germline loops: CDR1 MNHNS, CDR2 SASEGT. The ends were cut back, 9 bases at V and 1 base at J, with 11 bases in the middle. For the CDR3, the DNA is TGTGCCAGTGAGCGGGCACGCACAGATACGCAGTATTTT. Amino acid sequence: CASERARTDTQYF.

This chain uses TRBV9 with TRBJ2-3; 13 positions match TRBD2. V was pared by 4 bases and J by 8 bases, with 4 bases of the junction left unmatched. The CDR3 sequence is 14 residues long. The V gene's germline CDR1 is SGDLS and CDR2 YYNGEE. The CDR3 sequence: CASSPRTSGSTQYF. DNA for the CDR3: TGTGCCAGCAGCCCACGGACTAGCGGGAGTACGCAGTATTTT.

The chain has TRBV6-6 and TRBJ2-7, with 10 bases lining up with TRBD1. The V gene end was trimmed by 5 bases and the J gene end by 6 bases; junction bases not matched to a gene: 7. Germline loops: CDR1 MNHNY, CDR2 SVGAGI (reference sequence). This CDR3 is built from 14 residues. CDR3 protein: CASSLGQGWREQYF. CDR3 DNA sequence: TGTGCCAGCAGTCTGGGACAGGGGTGGCGCGAGCAGTACTTC.

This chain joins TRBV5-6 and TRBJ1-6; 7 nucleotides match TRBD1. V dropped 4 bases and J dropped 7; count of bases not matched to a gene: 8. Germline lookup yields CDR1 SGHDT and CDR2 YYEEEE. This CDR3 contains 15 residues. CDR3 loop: CASSRRDRGNSPLHF. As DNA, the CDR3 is TGTGCCAGCAGCCGACGGGACAGAGGCAATTCACCCCTCCACTTT.

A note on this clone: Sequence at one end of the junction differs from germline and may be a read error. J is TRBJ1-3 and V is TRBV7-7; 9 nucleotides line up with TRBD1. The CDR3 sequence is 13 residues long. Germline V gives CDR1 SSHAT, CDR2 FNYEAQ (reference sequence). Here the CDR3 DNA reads TGTGCTAGCAGCTCGGACAGGGGTGACACCATATATTTT. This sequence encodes CASSSDRGDTIYF.

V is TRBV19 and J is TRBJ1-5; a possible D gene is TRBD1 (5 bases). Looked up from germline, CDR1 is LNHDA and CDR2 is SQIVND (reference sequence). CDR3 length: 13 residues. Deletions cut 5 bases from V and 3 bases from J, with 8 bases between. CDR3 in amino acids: CASSVDNNQPQHF. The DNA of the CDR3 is TGTGCCAGTAGTGTGGACAACAATCAGCCCCAGCATTTT.

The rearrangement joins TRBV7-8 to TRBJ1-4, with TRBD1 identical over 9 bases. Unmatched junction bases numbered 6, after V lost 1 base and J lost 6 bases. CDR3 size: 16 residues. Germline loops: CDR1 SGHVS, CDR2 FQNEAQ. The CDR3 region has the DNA TGTGCCAGCAGCTTAGTCCTACAGGGGGCGGATGAAAAACTGTTTTTT. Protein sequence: CASSLVLQGADEKLFF.

For the CDR3, the DNA is TGTGCCAGCAGTTCTCTAGCGGGAGGGACTAATGAGCAGTTCTTC. Translating gives CASSSLAGGTNEQFF. The chain employs TRBV2 and TRBJ2-1, with 12 bases identical to TRBD2. Germline assignment: CDR1 SNHLY and CDR2 FYNNEI. V trimming: 5 bases; J trimming: 7 bases; junction bases outside the gene matches: 6. The CDR3 is made up of 15 amino acids.

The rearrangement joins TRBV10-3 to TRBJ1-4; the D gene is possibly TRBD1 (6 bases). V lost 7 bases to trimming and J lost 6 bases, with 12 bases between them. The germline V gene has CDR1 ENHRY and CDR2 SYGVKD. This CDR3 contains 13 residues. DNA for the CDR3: TGTGCCATCAAGGGGACACCTGATGAAAAACTGTTTTTT. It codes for CAIKGTPDEKLFF.

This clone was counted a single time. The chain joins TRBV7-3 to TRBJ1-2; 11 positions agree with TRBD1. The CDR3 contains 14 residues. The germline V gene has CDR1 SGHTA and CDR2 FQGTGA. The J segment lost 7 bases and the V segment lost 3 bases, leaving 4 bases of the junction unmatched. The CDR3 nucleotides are TGTGCCAGCAGCTTGGGACAGGGGGGGAGTGGCTACACCTTC. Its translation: CASSLGQGGSGYTF. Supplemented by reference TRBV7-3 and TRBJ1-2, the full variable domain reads GAGVSQTPSNKVTEKGKYVELRCDPISGHTALYWYRQSLGQGPEFLIYFQGTGAADDSGLPNDRFFAVRPEGSVSTLKIQRTERGDSAVYLCASSLGQGGSGYTFGSGTRLTVV.

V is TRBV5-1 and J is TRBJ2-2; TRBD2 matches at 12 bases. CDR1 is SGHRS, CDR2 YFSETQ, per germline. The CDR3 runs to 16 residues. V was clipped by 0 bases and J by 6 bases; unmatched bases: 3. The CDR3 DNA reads TGCGCCAGCAGCTTGGATGGGACTAGCGGGTCCGGGGAGCTGTTTTTT. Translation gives CASSLDGTSGSGELFF.

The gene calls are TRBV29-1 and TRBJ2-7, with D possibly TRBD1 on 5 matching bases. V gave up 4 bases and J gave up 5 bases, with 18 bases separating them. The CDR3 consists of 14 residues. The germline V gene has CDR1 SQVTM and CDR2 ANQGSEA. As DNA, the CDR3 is TGCAGCGTTGCGGGTGGTGGGGCGTCCAACGAGCAGTACTTC. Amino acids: CSVAGGGASNEQYF.

The CDR3 reads CASSLQGLHYEQYF. In DNA form, the CDR3 reads TGTGCCAGCAGTCTACAGGGTCTTCACTACGAGCAGTACTTC. This sequence joins TRBV7-9 and TRBJ2-7; weak D call: TRBD1 (6 bases). Germline values: CDR1 SEHNR, CDR2 FQNEAQ (reference sequence). The CDR3 runs to 14 residues. V lost 6 bases and J lost 3, with 15 bases in between.

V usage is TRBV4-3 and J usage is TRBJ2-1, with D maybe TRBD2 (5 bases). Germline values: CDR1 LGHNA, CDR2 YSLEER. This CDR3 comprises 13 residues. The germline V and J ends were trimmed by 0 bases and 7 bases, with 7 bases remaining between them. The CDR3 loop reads CASSQDQRNEQFF. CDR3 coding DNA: TGCGCCAGCAGCCAAGACCAGCGGAATGAGCAGTTCTTC.

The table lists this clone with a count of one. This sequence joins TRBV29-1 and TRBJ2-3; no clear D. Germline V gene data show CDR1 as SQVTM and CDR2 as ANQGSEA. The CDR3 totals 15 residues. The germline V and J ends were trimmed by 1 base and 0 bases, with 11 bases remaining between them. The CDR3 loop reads CSVEVGSWSTDTQYF. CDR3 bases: TGCAGCGTTGAAGTGGGTAGCTGGAGCACAGATACGCAGTATTTT.

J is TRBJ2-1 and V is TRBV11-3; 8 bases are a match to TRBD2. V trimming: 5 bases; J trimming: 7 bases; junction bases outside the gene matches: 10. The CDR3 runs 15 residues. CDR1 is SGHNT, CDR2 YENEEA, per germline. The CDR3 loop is CASSLPGLVTNEQFF. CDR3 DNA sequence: TGTGCCAGCAGCCTTCCGGGACTAGTAACAAATGAGCAGTTCTTC.

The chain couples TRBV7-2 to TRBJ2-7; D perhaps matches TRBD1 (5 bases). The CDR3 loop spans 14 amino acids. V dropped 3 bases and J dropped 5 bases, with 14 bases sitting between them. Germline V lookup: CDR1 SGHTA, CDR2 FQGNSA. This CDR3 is CASSFDPTGHEQYF. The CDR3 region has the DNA TGTGCCAGCAGCTTTGACCCCACAGGACACGAGCAGTACTTC.